A selection of T cell receptor beta chains follows, all from one sample in a study of blood T cell repertoires in COVID-19. Assay used: immunoSEQ multiplex PCR; TCRdb lists only in-frame clones, some missing. Among some 89,000 clones, about 80% were seen once, and the ten largest hold 7%. Specimen: peripheral blood. These receptors all come from a man in his 70s with acute or convalescent COVID-19. CDR3s include the opening cysteine and the closing phenylalanine or tryptophan. The order of the fields is V gene, clone size, D gene, J gene, CDR3 protein, CDR3 DNA. The D gene is left open where the match is weak. Clone size appears in some rows only: once, few, many, or a class for an expanded clone.

TRBV6-5	NA	NA	TRBJ2-7	CASSRGPAGTYEQYF	TGTGCCAGCAGCCGTGGGCCGGCGGGAACCTACGAGCAGTACTTC
TRBV2	few	NA	TRBJ1-5	CASSGQGFQPQHF	TGTGCCAGCAGTGGTCAGGGTTTTCAGCCCCAGCATTTT
TRBV3-1/TRBV3-2	NA	NA	TRBJ2-1	CASSPSKRTAYNEQFF	TGTGCCAGCAGCCCCTCAAAAAGGACAGCTTACAATGAGCAGTTCTTC
TRBV5-5	few	NA	TRBJ2-7	CASSFLTEPYEQYF	TGTGCCAGCAGCTTCTTGACAGAACCCTACGAGCAGTACTTC
TRBV6-5	NA	NA	TRBJ2-7	CASSYSTESSYEQYF	TGTGCCAGCAGTTACTCGACAGAGAGCTCCTACGAGCAGTACTTC
TRBV6-6	few	NA	TRBJ2-7	CASSYTEYEQYF	TGTGCCAGCAGTTACACGGAGTACGAGCAGTACTTC
TRBV3-1/TRBV3-2	NA	NA	TRBJ1-2	CASSQVRDSSGYTF	TGTGCCAGCAGCCAAGTCAGGGATTCTAGTGGCTACACCTTC
TRBV27	NA	NA	TRBJ1-3	CASSLTLPGQSTGNTIYF	TGTGCCAGCAGTCTCACCCTCCCCGGACAGTCGACTGGAAACACCATATATTTT
TRBV7-2	NA	TRBD1	TRBJ1-2	CASSLLTGDYGYTF	TGTGCCAGCAGCTTATTAACAGGGGACTATGGCTACACCTTC
TRBV12-3/TRBV12-4	NA	NA	TRBJ1-1	CASSLGEGTEAFF	TGTGCCAGCAGTTTAGGGGAGGGAACTGAAGCTTTCTTT
TRBV9	NA	TRBD2	TRBJ2-1	CASSVRLASYNEQFF	TGTGCCAGCAGCGTTAGACTAGCTTCCTACAATGAGCAGTTCTTC
TRBV7-3	NA	NA	TRBJ2-3	CASSFMSQGGTDTQYF	TGTGCCAGCAGCTTTATGTCACAGGGGGGGACAGATACGCAGTATTTT
TRBV11-2	NA	TRBD1	TRBJ1-2	CASSSRTGGGYGYTF	TGTGCCAGCAGCTCCCGGACAGGGGGCGGGTATGGCTACACCTTC
TRBV10-3	few	NA	TRBJ2-7	CAISESRVTTYEQYF	TGTGCCATCAGTGAGTCGAGGGTTACAACCTACGAGCAGTACTTC
TRBV5-1	NA	NA	TRBJ2-3	CASSLGDRGSTDTQYF	TGCGCCAGCAGCTTGGGGGATAGGGGTAGTACAGATACGCAGTATTTT
TRBV19	NA	NA	TRBJ2-7	CASSIGGSQYF	TGTGCCAGTAGTATAGGTGGGAGTCAGTACTTC
TRBV4-1	once	TRBD1	TRBJ1-5	CASRLESGTGGHQPQHF	TGCGCCAGCCGGCTAGAGTCAGGCACAGGGGGCCATCAGCCCCAGCATTTT
TRBV7-2	once	NA	TRBJ1-6	CASRPGHSNNNSPLHF	TGTGCCAGCAGACCGGGACATTCAAACAATAATTCACCCCTCCACTTT
TRBV7-3	NA	NA	TRBJ2-3	CASSLSGIRTDTQYF	TGTGCCAGCAGCTTATCCGGGATCCGCACAGATACGCAGTATTTT
TRBV28	few	TRBD2	TRBJ2-1	CASRRTSGRPGVGEQFF	TGTGCCAGCAGACGGACTAGCGGGAGGCCTGGGGTAGGGGAGCAGTTCTTC
TRBV6-4	NA	TRBD2	TRBJ2-3	CASSDPGLAGARDTQYF	TGTGCCAGCAGTGATCCGGGACTAGCGGGGGCCAGAGATACGCAGTATTTT
TRBV2	few	NA	TRBJ1-6	CASRMMSSYNSPLHF	TGTGCCAGCAGGATGATGAGCTCCTATAATTCACCCCTCCACTTT
TRBV7-9	NA	TRBD2	TRBJ2-3	CASSLAGLGRGGSTDTQYF	TGTGCCAGCAGCTTAGCGGGACTCGGCCGGGGGGGCAGCACAGATACGCAGTATTTT
TRBV15	NA	NA	TRBJ2-3	CATRRSTDTQYF	TGTGCCACCAGGAGGAGCACAGATACGCAGTATTTT
TRBV10-3	NA	NA	TRBJ1-6	CAISTGNSPLHF	TGTGCCATTTCCACAGGGAATTCACCCCTCCACTTT
TRBV24-1	NA	NA	TRBJ2-1	CATSDYLSGGPENEQFF	TGTGCCACCAGTGATTATCTTAGCGGAGGGCCTGAGAATGAGCAGTTCTTC
TRBV5-1	NA	NA	TRBJ2-3	CASTLVGGDTQYF	TGCGCCAGCACCCTGGTGGGGGGAGATACGCAGTATTTT
TRBV6-5	once	NA	TRBJ1-4	CASRNQGSNEKLFF	TGTGCCAGCAGGAACCAGGGATCTAATGAAAAACTGTTTTTT
TRBV5-6	NA	NA	TRBJ1-6	CASSLVVGSPLHF	TGTGCCAGCAGCTTGGTGGTCGGTTCACCCCTCCACTTT
TRBV10-1	few	NA	TRBJ2-1	CASSESAGRSYNEQFF	TGCGCCAGCAGTGAATCGGCAGGGAGGTCCTACAATGAGCAGTTCTTC
TRBV30	NA	TRBD1	TRBJ1-5	CAWSGGQSNQPQHF	TGTGCCTGGAGTGGGGGACAGAGCAATCAGCCCCAGCATTTT
TRBV27	NA	NA	TRBJ1-1	CASSSTAMNTEAFF	TGTGCCAGCAGTTCGACAGCGATGAACACTGAAGCTTTCTTT
TRBV5-6	NA	TRBD1	TRBJ2-7	CASSLYGTDSYEQYF	TGTGCCAGCAGCTTGTACGGGACAGATTCCTACGAGCAGTACTTC
TRBV5-1	NA	TRBD1	TRBJ1-3	CASSSTGDSGNTIYF	TGCGCCAGCAGCTCCACAGGGGACTCTGGAAACACCATATATTTT
TRBV28	NA	NA	TRBJ2-3	CASGGLSTDTQYF	TGTGCCAGCGGCGGACTTAGCACAGATACGCAGTATTTT
TRBV25-1	NA	NA	TRBJ1-2	CASSDQGNYGYTF	TGTGCCAGCAGTGATCAGGGAAACTATGGCTACACCTTC
TRBV7-8	NA	NA	TRBJ2-1	CASSQGGEQFF	TGTGCCAGCAGCCAAGGGGGTGAGCAGTTCTTC
TRBV11-3	NA	TRBD2	TRBJ2-2	CASSPGVAGSGTGELFF	TGTGCCAGCAGCCCCGGGGTAGCGGGGAGTGGCACCGGGGAGCTGTTTTTT
TRBV9	NA	TRBD1	TRBJ1-2	CASSVAWVRQGRHGYTF	TGTGCCAGCAGCGTAGCGTGGGTGAGACAGGGGCGGCATGGCTACACCTTC
TRBV9	NA	NA	TRBJ1-2	CASSPQGIYGYTF	TGTGCCAGCAGCCCCCAGGGAATCTATGGCTACACCTTC
TRBV9	once	TRBD1	TRBJ1-2	CASSVATGAAYGYTF	TGTGCCAGCAGCGTAGCGACAGGGGCAGCCTATGGCTACACCTTC
TRBV28	few	TRBD1	TRBJ1-1	CASSFGTALNTEAFF	TGTGCCAGCAGTTTCGGGACAGCCTTGAACACTGAAGCTTTCTTT
TRBV6-5	once	NA	TRBJ2-5	CASRKNNIETQYF	TGTGCCAGCAGGAAGAACAACATAGAGACCCAGTACTTC
TRBV7-2	once	TRBD1	TRBJ2-3	CASSLLSTGGPDTQYF	TGTGCCAGCAGCCTCCTCTCTACAGGGGGCCCAGATACGCAGTATTTT
TRBV7-2	NA	NA	TRBJ1-5	CASSLASNSNQPQHF	TGTGCCAGCAGCTTAGCCAGTAATAGCAATCAGCCCCAGCATTTT
TRBV7-9	few	NA	TRBJ1-3	CASSLSVPGNTIYF	TGTGCCAGCAGCTTATCGGTACCTGGAAACACCATATATTTT
TRBV28	once	NA	TRBJ1-5	CASSPPGNQPQHF	TGTGCCAGCAGTCCCCCGGGGAATCAGCCCCAGCATTTT
TRBV25-1	NA	TRBD1	TRBJ2-2	CASSESDRERSGELFF	TGTGCCAGCAGTGAATCGGACAGGGAACGAAGCGGGGAGCTGTTTTTT
TRBV9	NA	NA	TRBJ1-3	CASSSRGSSGNTIYF	TGTGCCAGCAGCTCCAGGGGTTCCTCTGGAAACACCATATATTTT
TRBV14	NA	NA	TRBJ1-2	CASSLTGTIYGYTF	TGTGCCAGCAGCCTCACCGGGACAATCTATGGCTACACCTTC
TRBV5-6	NA	TRBD2	TRBJ2-3	CASSLTSGTDTQYF	TGTGCCAGCAGCTTAACTAGCGGCACAGATACGCAGTATTTT
TRBV7-8	NA	TRBD2	TRBJ2-7	CASTTSVSYEQYF	TGTGCCAGTACTACTAGCGTATCGTACGAGCAGTACTTC
TRBV7-9	NA	TRBD1	TRBJ1-5	CASSPTGLSNQPQHF	TGTGCCAGCAGCCCGACAGGGCTTAGCAATCAGCCCCAGCATTTT
TRBV27	NA	TRBD1	TRBJ2-2	CASSPDWGDRFFGELFF	TGTGCCAGCAGTCCTGACTGGGGGGACAGGTTTTTCGGGGAGCTGTTTTTT
TRBV5-6	NA	NA	TRBJ1-3	CASSERSSGNTIYF	TGTGCCAGCAGCGAAAGGAGCTCTGGAAACACCATATATTTT
TRBV7-3	few	TRBD2	TRBJ2-5	CASSFGGGSETQYF	TGTGCCAGCAGCTTCGGCGGGGGGTCGGAGACCCAGTACTTC
TRBV24-1	NA	TRBD1	TRBJ1-1	CATSDEGAGTEAFF	TGTGCCACCAGTGATGAGGGGGCTGGCACTGAAGCTTTCTTT
TRBV7-2	NA	NA	TRBJ1-1	CASSFSLAMNTEAFF	TGTGCCAGCAGCTTCTCTTTGGCCATGAACACTGAAGCTTTCTTT
TRBV5-4	few	NA	TRBJ1-1	CASSLPAKGNTEAFF	TGTGCCAGCAGCTTACCAGCGAAAGGGAACACTGAAGCTTTCTTT
TRBV5-1	NA	TRBD1	TRBJ2-7	CASSLVAGGSYEQYF	TGCGCCAGCAGCTTGGTGGCAGGGGGCTCCTACGAGCAGTACTTC